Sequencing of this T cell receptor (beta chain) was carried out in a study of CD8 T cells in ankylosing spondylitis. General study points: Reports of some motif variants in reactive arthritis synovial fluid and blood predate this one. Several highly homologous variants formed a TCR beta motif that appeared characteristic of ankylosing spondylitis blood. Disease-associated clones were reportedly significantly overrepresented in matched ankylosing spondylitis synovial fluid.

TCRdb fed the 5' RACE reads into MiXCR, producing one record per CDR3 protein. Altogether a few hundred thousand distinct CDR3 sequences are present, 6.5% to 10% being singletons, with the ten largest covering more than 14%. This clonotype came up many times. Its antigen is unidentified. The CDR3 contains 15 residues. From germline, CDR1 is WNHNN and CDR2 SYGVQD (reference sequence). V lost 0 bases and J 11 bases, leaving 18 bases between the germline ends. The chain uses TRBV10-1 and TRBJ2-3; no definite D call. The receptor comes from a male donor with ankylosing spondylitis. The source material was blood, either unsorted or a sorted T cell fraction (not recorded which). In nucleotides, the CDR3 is TGCGCCAGCAGTGAGTCGAGATCGGCCCTATCGAAGCAGTATTTT. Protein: CASSESRSALSKQYF.